The next 8 T cell receptor beta chains were all read from a single sample in a study of CD4+ T cells in melanoma (dated by TCRdb to between 2021 and 2024). The method was the immunoSEQ multiplex PCR assay. The table comes from immuneACCESS by way of TCRdb, which keeps in-frame sequences with V and J called. Part of the clones is missing from these tables; in studies checked, under half for an unresolved V gene and the rest for unknown reasons. The sample table shows more than 110,000 clones, and approximately 91% are seen once. The top ten constitute more than 1.5% of the sample. Receptor source: a human donor with melanoma.

V gene TRBV6-5 combines with J gene TRBJ1-1; D call uncertain. Germline CDR1 is MNHEY and CDR2 is SVGAGI. This CDR3 is 15 amino acids long. Between the trimmed V and J ends, which lost 2 bases and 4 bases, there was a span of 14 bases. The DNA of the CDR3 is TGTGCCAGCAGTTACGGTCTCTACCCGGGCACTGAAGCTTTCTTT. Translated, it gives CASSYGLYPGTEAFF.

The rearrangement uses TRBV5-4 and TRBJ2-3; the match to TRBD2 covers 9 bases. This CDR3 has 16 amino acids. Germline V gene sequence: CDR1 SGHNT, CDR2 YYREEE (reference sequence). V dropped 0 bases and J dropped 2; count of bases not matched to a gene: 4. The CDR3 reads CASSLGVAGATDTQYF. The CDR3, as DNA: TGTGCCAGCAGCTTGGGAGTAGCGGGGGCCACAGATACGCAGTATTTT.

J is TRBJ1-2 and V is TRBV6-5; D gene unclear. Germline V gives CDR1 MNHEY, CDR2 SVGAGI. The CDR3 loop spans 11 amino acids. The V end lost 8 bases, the J end lost 6 bases, and 10 bases lay between the germline ends. The CDR3 here is CASGRRDGYTF. The CDR3 DNA is TGTGCCAGCGGCAGGCGGGATGGCTACACCTTC.

The chain carries TRBV28 and TRBJ1-2, with D possibly matching TRBD1 (5 bases). There are 14 residues in the CDR3. The V gene's germline CDR1 is MDHEN and CDR2 SYDVKM. Trimming removed 4 bases at V and 3 bases at J, with 12 bases between. The CDR3 DNA follows: TGTGCCAGCAGTTCCCCGGACACCCACTATGGCTACACCTTC. Translation: CASSSPDTHYGYTF.

The rearrangement links TRBV6-1 to TRBJ1-4, with unresolved D. CDR3 length equals 15 residues. From germline, CDR1 is MNHNS and CDR2 SASEGT. V dropped 6 bases and J dropped 1 base, with 12 bases sitting between them. CDR3 sequence: CASSPRPGTNEKLFF. As DNA, the CDR3 is TGTGCCAGCAGCCCAAGACCGGGAACTAATGAAAAACTGTTTTTT.

V is TRBV6-1 and J is TRBJ2-2, with D tentatively TRBD2 (6 bases). Germline CDR1 is MNHNS and CDR2 is SASEGT. Deletions cut 3 bases from V and 6 bases from J, with 14 bases between. The CDR3 has 15 residues. CDR3 in DNA: TGTGCCAGCAGTGAGGAACTTGCGGGGCCCGGGGAGCTGTTTTTT. Its translation is CASSEELAGPGELFF.

The J gene is TRBJ1-4, the V gene TRBV7-9, with D possibly TRBD1 on 6 matching bases. The V end lost 5 bases, the J end lost 6 bases, and 19 bases lay between the germline ends. The germline gives CDR1 SEHNR, CDR2 FQNEAQ (reference sequence). The CDR3 sequence is 16 residues long. The CDR3 region has the DNA TGTGCCAGCAGCCGGTCATTACAGGGAGGGTATGAAAAACTGTTTTTT. Amino acid sequence: CASSRSLQGGYEKLFF.

This chain joins TRBV7-6 and TRBJ1-5; possible D gene TRBD1, 5 bases. Looked up from germline, CDR1 is SGHVS and CDR2 is FNYEAQ. This CDR3 comprises 17 residues. V dropped 3 bases and J dropped 0 bases, with 15 bases sitting between them. CDR3 nucleotides: TGTGCCAGCAGCTTGAGGTGGGACCCTACTAGCAATCAGCCCCAGCATTTT. Its translation: CASSLRWDPTSNQPQHF.